This T cell receptor (beta chain) was identified in a study of CD4 T cells in relation to SARS-CoV-2 and coronaviruses. With respect to this clone: Its antigen is undetermined.

Unexposed donor CD4+ T cells date from about 2011-2018, before the COVID-19 pandemic. Isolation of CD4+ T cells took place after approximately 10 days in culture. The repertoire was sequenced with immunoSEQ multiplex PCR; TCRdb's copy has only in-frame clones and lacks some. The sample lists 30,000 or so clones; approximately 79% were seen once. This CDR3 has 13 amino acids. Germline V CDR1 and CDR2: LGHNA, YSLEER. V was pared by 0 bases and J by 8 bases, with 10 bases between. The chain has TRBV4-3 and TRBJ1-2; D is unresolved. The receptor comes from a human donor in good health. Sample: CD4+ T cells from PBMCs, cultured in vitro. The CDR3 DNA follows: TGCGCCAGCAGCCAAGATCAGTGGTACGGCTACACCTTC. As protein: CASSQDQWYGYTF.